These 32 T cell receptor beta chains came from one sample sequenced in a study of T cell repertoires in ileal Crohn's disease (dated by TCRdb to between 2018 and 2020). Receptor libraries were prepared by the immunoSEQ multiplex PCR assay. TCRdb took over this immuneACCESS table, retaining in-frame rearrangements with V and J assigned. Such tables are incomplete; in checked studies, under half of the missing clones stem from an unresolved V gene, and the remainder is unexplained. The sample table records under 9,000 clones; 70% of these occur just once. 15% to 20% of the sample lies in the top ten. The source material was ileal tissue. The receptors come from an adult with Crohn's disease.

J is TRBJ1-1 and V is TRBV25-1; D perhaps matches TRBD1 (5 bases). The CDR3 is 13 residues long. From germline, CDR1 is MGHDK and CDR2 SYGVNS. V dropped 3 bases and J dropped 7 bases, with 12 bases sitting between them. The CDR3 protein is CASSDSPTVEAFF. DNA for the CDR3: TGTGCCAGCAGTGACAGCCCGACAGTTGAAGCTTTCTTT.

V is TRBV12-5 and J is TRBJ2-7; D is possibly TRBD1 (6 bases). The CDR3 has 14 residues. CDR1 and CDR2 (germline): LGHNT, FRNRAP. V lost 6 bases and J lost 0, with 12 bases in between. The CDR3 DNA sequence: TGTGCTAGTGGGGACCAACAGGGCTCCTACGAGCAGTACTTC. Translation gives CASGDQQGSYEQYF.

V gene TRBV6-1 combines with J gene TRBJ2-7, with 8 positions matching TRBD2. The germline V gene has CDR1 MNHNS and CDR2 SASEGT. The ends lost 1 base at V and 0 bases at J; junction bases unmatched: 2. This CDR3 region has 15 residues. The CDR3 is CASSEGGGSSYEQYF. CDR3 coding DNA: TGTGCCAGCAGTGAAGGCGGGGGGAGCTCCTACGAGCAGTACTTC.

This clone counts as medium-sized (0.01 to 0.1%). The V and J genes are TRBV7-6 and TRBJ2-7; 9 bases are a match to TRBD2. The CDR3 sequence is 15 residues long. The ends lost 1 base at V and 2 bases at J; junction bases unmatched: 3. The germline V gene has CDR1 SGHVS and CDR2 FNYEAQ. CDR3 sequence reads: CASSLDASGAYEQYF. Written as DNA, the CDR3 is TGTGCCAGCAGCTTAGACGCTAGCGGGGCCTACGAGCAGTACTTC.

As concerns this clone: The sample contains more than one DNA sequence encoding this CDR3. The J gene is TRBJ1-5, the V gene TRBV4-2; D is possibly TRBD1 (5 bases). V was cut by 4 bases and J by 0 bases, with 10 bases left in between. Germline CDR1 LGHNA, CDR2 YNFKEQ. CDR3 length equals 15 residues. CDR3 DNA sequence: TGTGCCAGCAGCCTAACAGGAGATAGCAATCAGCCCCAGCATTTT. It translates to CASSLTGDSNQPQHF.

The chain carries TRBV4-3 and TRBJ2-1; unclear D gene. This CDR3 has 12 amino acids. Per germline, CDR1 LGHNA and CDR2 YSLEER. V lost 4 bases to trimming and J lost 4 bases, with 5 bases between them. The CDR3 DNA is TGCGCCAGCAGCCCCAGGTACAATGAGCAGTTCTTC. Translation: CASSPRYNEQFF.

The V and J genes are TRBV7-8 and TRBJ2-3, with D perhaps TRBD2 (5 bases). The germline V gene has CDR1 SGHVS and CDR2 FQNEAQ. V shed 5 bases and J shed 0 bases, with 6 bases lying between them. This CDR3 is 13 amino acids long. CDR3 in amino acids: CASSEGSTDTQYF. The CDR3 DNA reads TGTGCCAGCAGCGAGGGTAGCACAGATACGCAGTATTTT.

The chain links TRBV6-1 to TRBJ2-7; the match to TRBD1 covers 7 bases. Germline CDR1 and CDR2: MNHNS and SASEGT. Trimming removed 6 bases from V and 2 bases from J; junction bases left unmatched: 4. The CDR3 spans 13 residues. The CDR3 coding sequence is TGTGCCAGCAGGGGGACAGCAACCTACGAGCAGTACTTC. Protein sequence: CASRGTATYEQYF.

The rearrangement joins TRBV7-9 to TRBJ2-5; D may be TRBD2 (5 bases). Germline V CDR1 and CDR2: SEHNR, FQNEAQ (reference sequence). This CDR3 is 15 amino acids long. Trimming left V 1 base short and J 4 bases short, with 13 bases between. This chain's CDR3 is CASSLGIGEGETQYF. The CDR3 DNA sequence: TGTGCCAGCAGCTTAGGAATCGGGGAAGGAGAGACCCAGTACTTC.

V usage is TRBV6-4 and J usage is TRBJ2-2; no firm D call. This CDR3 has 14 residues. The V end was cut by 5 bases, the J end by 1 base, with 8 bases between. Germline V lookup: CDR1 MRHNA, CDR2 SNTAGT. In nucleotides, the CDR3 is TGTGCCAGCAGTCCGGTTTGGAACACCGGGGAGCTGTTTTTT. Its protein is CASSPVWNTGELFF.

This clone appeared once. V gene TRBV7-2 combines with J gene TRBJ2-7; 7 bases map to TRBD1. Per germline, CDR1 SGHTA and CDR2 FQGNSA. This CDR3 has 14 amino acids. The V and J ends lost 5 bases and 2 bases, in that order; junction bases with no gene match: 6. This CDR3 is CASSLGQLTYEQYF. For the CDR3, the DNA is TGTGCCAGCAGCCTGGGACAGCTTACCTACGAGCAGTACTTC.

In DNA, the CDR3 is TGTGCCAGCAGTGAGGACAGGGCTGGAAACACCATATATTTT. This translates into CASSEDRAGNTIYF. The chain is built from TRBV6-5 and TRBJ1-3; 8 bases line up with TRBD1. This CDR3 is built from 14 residues. Losses at the gene ends were 5 bases for V and 2 bases for J; bases not matched to a gene: 2. Germline CDR1 and CDR2: MNHEY and SVGAGI.

V usage is TRBV11-2 and J usage is TRBJ2-1; the match to TRBD1 covers 7 bases. This CDR3 region has 13 residues. Unmatched junction bases numbered 7, after V lost 10 bases and J lost 4 bases. Germline V gives CDR1 SGHAT, CDR2 FQNNGV. CDR3 sequence (DNA): TGTGCCACAGACAGGGTATTTTACAATGAGCAGTTCTTC. It yields the protein CATDRVFYNEQFF.

The genes are TRBV12-5 and TRBJ1-6; weak D call: TRBD1 (6 bases). V was pared by 8 bases and J by 10 bases, with 15 bases between. Germline assignment: CDR1 LGHNT and CDR2 FRNRAP. This CDR3 is built from 13 residues. CDR3 in amino acids: CASTPGVSSPLHF. In DNA, the CDR3 is TGTGCTAGTACCCCAGGGGTTAGCTCACCCCTCCACTTT.

By its share, this clone is medium-sized. The rearrangement uses TRBV5-4 and TRBJ1-2, with no clear D. The V gene's germline CDR1 is SGHNT and CDR2 YYREEE (reference sequence). This CDR3 is 14 amino acids long. The ends were cut back, 2 bases at V and 5 bases at J, with 13 bases in the middle. CDR3 in amino acids: CASSLVRLRYGYTF. The CDR3 bases are TGTGCCAGCAGCTTAGTCAGGTTGAGATATGGCTACACCTTC.

The chain has TRBV6-1 and TRBJ2-5, with TRBD2 matching over 11 bases. Germline V gene data show CDR1 as MNHNS and CDR2 as SASEGT. The trim removed 3 bases at V and 5 bases at J, leaving 17 bases unmatched. There are 19 residues in the CDR3. CDR3 coding DNA: TGTGCCAGCAGTGATTACGGCCCGTTACTAGCGGGGGAGGCGGAGACCCAGTACTTC. Translating gives CASSDYGPLLAGEAETQYF.

V and J are TRBV29-1 and TRBJ2-7; 11 bases map to TRBD1. The germline CDR1 and CDR2 sequences are SQVTM and ANQGSEA. After removal of 4 bases from V and 6 bases from J, the junction contained 5 bases not matched to a gene. CDR3 size: 13 residues. CDR3 in DNA: TGCAGCGTTGGGGACAGGGGGGAGTCCGAGCAGTACTTC. This gives the protein CSVGDRGESEQYF.

In its sample, this clone is medium-sized. The V and J genes are TRBV10-3 and TRBJ1-5; D not certain. CDR3 length: 17 residues. With 0 bases removed from V and 3 bases from J, the gap between germline ends came to 15 bases. Germline V CDR1 and CDR2: ENHRY, SYGVKD. CDR3: CAISESGVKAVNQPQHF. CDR3 sequence (DNA): TGTGCCATCAGTGAGTCTGGAGTGAAGGCCGTCAATCAGCCCCAGCATTTT.

V is TRBV6-4 and J is TRBJ1-1; D gene ambiguous. Trimming pared 0 bases from V and 2 bases from J, leaving 7 bases between. The V gene's germline CDR1 is MRHNA and CDR2 SNTAGT. CDR3 size: 14 residues. The CDR3 sequence: CASSDSHGNTEAFF. CDR3 sequence (DNA): TGTGCCAGCAGTGACTCTCACGGTAACACTGAAGCTTTCTTT.

The chain combines TRBV6-5 with TRBJ2-2, with 9 nucleotides matching TRBD1. Germline-derived CDR1 and CDR2 are MNHEY and SVGAGI. This CDR3 is built from 14 residues. Losses at the gene ends were 6 bases for V and 4 bases for J; bases not matched to a gene: 3. The CDR3 DNA reads as TGTGCCAGCAGATGGGACAGGGCCACCGGGGAGCTGTTTTTT. It translates to CASRWDRATGELFF.

The chain employs TRBV4-2 and TRBJ2-7, with 8 bases fitting TRBD2. V shed 0 bases, J shed 3 bases, and the junction held 4 bases outside the gene matches. The CDR3 runs to 15 residues. The V gene's germline CDR1 is LGHNA and CDR2 YNFKEQ. DNA for the CDR3: TGTGCCAGCAGCCAAGAACTAGCGGAGCACTACGAGCAGTACTTC. Protein sequence: CASSQELAEHYEQYF.

This rearrangement joins TRBV5-5 to TRBJ1-2, with D unclear. This CDR3 is built from 12 residues. Trimming took off 3 bases at V and 4 bases at J, with 7 bases between the two ends. The germline CDR1 and CDR2 sequences are SGHKS and YYEKEE (reference sequence). This CDR3 is CASSSEGYGYTF. In DNA, the CDR3 is TGTGCCAGCAGCTCGGAGGGCTATGGCTACACCTTC.

The chain links TRBV5-1 to TRBJ2-6; D uncertain. V lost 6 bases to trimming and J lost 4 bases, with 11 bases between them. Germline values: CDR1 SGHRS, CDR2 YFSETQ. This CDR3 spans 14 amino acids. CDR3 protein: CASTTPEGANVLTF. As DNA, the CDR3 is TGCGCCAGCACGACCCCGGAGGGGGCCAACGTCCTGACTTTC.

This rearrangement joins TRBV5-1 to TRBJ2-7, with TRBD2 matching 11 bases. V gave up 2 bases and J gave up 3 bases; unmatched junction bases: 1. The CDR3 is 14 residues long. Germline V gives CDR1 SGHRS, CDR2 YFSETQ. The CDR3 spells CASSLLAGVYEQYF. As DNA, the CDR3 is TGCGCCAGCAGCTTACTAGCGGGAGTCTACGAGCAGTACTTC.

The chain couples TRBV7-2 to TRBJ2-7; 7 bases map to TRBD2. Losses at the gene ends were 3 bases for V and 2 bases for J; bases not matched to a gene: 7. CDR3 size: 15 residues. From germline, CDR1 is SGHTA and CDR2 FQGNSA. This chain's CDR3 is CASSLFERGTYEQYF. In nucleotides, the CDR3 is TGTGCCAGCAGCTTGTTCGAGCGGGGAACCTACGAGCAGTACTTC.

The chain has TRBV1 and TRBJ1-4. TRBV1 is tagged as a pseudogene. This CDR3 has 15 amino acids. In nucleotides, the CDR3 is TGCACCAGCAGCCATCCCGGAGGCCGTAATGAAAAACTGTTTTTT. It specifies CTSSHPGGRNEKLFF.

This clone is a singleton in its sample. This rearrangement joins TRBV30 to TRBJ2-3, with D possibly matching TRBD2 (5 bases). The V gene's germline CDR1 is GTSNPN and CDR2 SVGIG (reference sequence). Trimming removed 5 bases at V and 2 bases at J, with 14 bases between. The CDR3 extends over 14 amino acids. Written as DNA, the CDR3 is TGTGCCTGGGAGGGTTGGGGTCTCACAGATACGCAGTATTTT. Its protein product is CAWEGWGLTDTQYF.

This clone was picked up one time. The chain employs TRBV2 and TRBJ1-4; D uncertain. V was pared by 5 bases and J by 3 bases, with 13 bases between. This CDR3 is built from 15 residues. Per the germline V gene, CDR1 is SNHLY and CDR2 is FYNNEI. The CDR3 here is CASSITLTANEKLFF. CDR3 in DNA: TGTGCCAGCAGTATCACCCTTACGGCTAATGAAAAACTGTTTTTT.

The V gene is TRBV27, the J gene TRBJ1-2; D perhaps matches TRBD1 (6 bases). The CDR3 extends over 14 amino acids. CDR1 and CDR2 (germline): MNHEY, SMNVEV (reference sequence). The V and J ends lost 0 bases and 7 bases respectively, with 12 bases between them. CDR3 residues: CASSLSTGFTGYTF. CDR3 sequence (DNA): TGTGCCAGCAGTTTATCAACAGGGTTTACTGGCTACACCTTC.

The J gene is TRBJ1-4, the V gene TRBV4-1; the D is unclear. This CDR3 is built from 15 residues. The germline V gene has CDR1 MGHRA and CDR2 YSYEKL. Trimming pared 0 bases from V and 4 bases from J, leaving 9 bases between. CDR3 DNA: TGCGCCAGCAGCCAAGATGGGCAAAGTAATGAAAAACTGTTTTTT. It specifies CASSQDGQSNEKLFF.

V is TRBV4-3 and J is TRBJ2-5; the match to TRBD2 covers 14 bases. The CDR3 consists of 16 residues. Unmatched junction bases numbered 1, after V lost 4 bases and J lost 0 bases. Germline loops: CDR1 LGHNA, CDR2 YSLEER. As DNA, the CDR3 is TGCGCCAGCAGCCGGGGACTAGCGGGGGACCAAGAGACCCAGTACTTC. As protein: CASSRGLAGDQETQYF.

This clone was detected a few times. The CDR3 spells CASSYEGGQPQHF. CDR3 in DNA: TGTGCCAGCAGTTACGAGGGAGGTCAGCCCCAGCATTTT. The chain is built from TRBV6-6 and TRBJ1-5; D unresolved. Germline V gene lookup returns CDR1 MNHNY and CDR2 SVGAGI (reference sequence). This CDR3 comprises 13 residues. The V end was cut by 2 bases, the J end by 6 bases, with 8 bases between.